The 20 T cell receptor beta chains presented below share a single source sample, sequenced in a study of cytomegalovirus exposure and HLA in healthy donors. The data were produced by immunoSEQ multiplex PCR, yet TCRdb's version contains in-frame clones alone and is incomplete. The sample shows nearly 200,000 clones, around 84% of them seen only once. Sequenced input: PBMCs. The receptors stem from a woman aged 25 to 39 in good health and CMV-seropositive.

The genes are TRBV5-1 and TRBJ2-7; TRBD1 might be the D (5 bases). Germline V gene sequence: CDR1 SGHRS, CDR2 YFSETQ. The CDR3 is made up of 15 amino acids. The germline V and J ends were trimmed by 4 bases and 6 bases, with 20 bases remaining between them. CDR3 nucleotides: TGCGCCAGCAGCCCCATGACAGTGCACGGGCGCGAGCAGTACTTC. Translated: CASSPMTVHGREQYF. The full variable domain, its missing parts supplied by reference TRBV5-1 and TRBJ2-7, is KAGVTQTPRYLIKTRGQQVTLSCSPISGHRSVSWYQQTPGQGLQFLFEYFSETQRNKGNFPGRFSGRQFSNSRSEMNVSTLELGDSALYLCASSPMTVHGREQYFGPGTRLTVT.

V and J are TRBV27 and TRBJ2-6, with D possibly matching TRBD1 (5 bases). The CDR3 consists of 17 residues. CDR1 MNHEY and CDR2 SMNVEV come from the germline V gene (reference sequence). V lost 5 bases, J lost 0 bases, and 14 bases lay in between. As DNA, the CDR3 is TGTGCCAGCAGTGCAGACAGACTCAGCTCTGGGGCCAACGTCCTGACTTTC. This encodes CASSADRLSSGANVLTF. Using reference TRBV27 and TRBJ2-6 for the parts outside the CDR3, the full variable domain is EAQVTQNPRYLITVTGKKLTVTCSQNMNHEYMSWYRQDPGLGLRQIYYSMNVEVTDKGDVPEGYKVSRKEKRNFPLILESPSPNQTSLYFCASSADRLSSGANVLTFGAGSRLTVL.

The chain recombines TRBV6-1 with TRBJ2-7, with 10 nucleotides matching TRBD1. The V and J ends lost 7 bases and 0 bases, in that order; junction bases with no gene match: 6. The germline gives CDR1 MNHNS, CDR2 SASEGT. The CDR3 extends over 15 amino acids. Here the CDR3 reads CASKPRDRGSYEQYF. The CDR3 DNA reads TGTGCCAGCAAGCCCAGGGACAGGGGCTCCTACGAGCAGTACTTC.

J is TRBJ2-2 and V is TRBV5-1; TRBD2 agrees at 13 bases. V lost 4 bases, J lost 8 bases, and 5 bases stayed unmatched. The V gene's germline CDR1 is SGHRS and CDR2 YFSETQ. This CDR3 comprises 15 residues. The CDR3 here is CASSLGLAGEGELFF. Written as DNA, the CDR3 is TGCGCCAGCAGCCTTGGACTAGCGGGAGAGGGGGAGCTGTTTTTT.

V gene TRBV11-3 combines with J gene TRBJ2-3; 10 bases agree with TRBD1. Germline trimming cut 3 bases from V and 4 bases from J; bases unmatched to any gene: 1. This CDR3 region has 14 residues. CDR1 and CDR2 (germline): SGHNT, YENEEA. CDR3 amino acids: CASSLGQGSDTQYF. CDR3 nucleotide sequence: TGTGCCAGCAGCTTGGGACAGGGGTCAGATACGCAGTATTTT.

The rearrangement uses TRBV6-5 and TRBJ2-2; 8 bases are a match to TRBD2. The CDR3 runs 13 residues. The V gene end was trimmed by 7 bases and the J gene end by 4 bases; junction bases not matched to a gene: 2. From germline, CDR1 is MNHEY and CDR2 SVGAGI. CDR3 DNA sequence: TGTGCCAGCACCGCGGGAGGCACCGGGGAGCTGTTTTTT. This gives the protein CASTAGGTGELFF.

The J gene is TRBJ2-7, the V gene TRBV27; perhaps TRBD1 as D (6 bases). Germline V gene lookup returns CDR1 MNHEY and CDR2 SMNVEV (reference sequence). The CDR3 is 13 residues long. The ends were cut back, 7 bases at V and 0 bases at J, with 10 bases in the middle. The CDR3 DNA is TGTGCCAGCAAGGACAGTAGCTCCTACGAGCAGTACTTC. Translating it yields CASKDSSSYEQYF.

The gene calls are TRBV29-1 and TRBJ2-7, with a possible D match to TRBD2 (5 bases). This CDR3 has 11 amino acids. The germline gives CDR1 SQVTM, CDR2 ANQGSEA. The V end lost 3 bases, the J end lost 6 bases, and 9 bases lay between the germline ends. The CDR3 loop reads CSVDRGSEQYF. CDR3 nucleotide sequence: TGCAGCGTTGATCGGGGAAGCGAGCAGTACTTC.

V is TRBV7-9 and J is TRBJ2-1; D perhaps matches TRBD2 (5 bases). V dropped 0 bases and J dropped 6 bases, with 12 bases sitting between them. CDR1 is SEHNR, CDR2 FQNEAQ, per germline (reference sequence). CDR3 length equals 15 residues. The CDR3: CASSLAVGGTNEQFF. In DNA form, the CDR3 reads TGTGCCAGCAGCTTAGCCGTAGGAGGAACCAATGAGCAGTTCTTC.

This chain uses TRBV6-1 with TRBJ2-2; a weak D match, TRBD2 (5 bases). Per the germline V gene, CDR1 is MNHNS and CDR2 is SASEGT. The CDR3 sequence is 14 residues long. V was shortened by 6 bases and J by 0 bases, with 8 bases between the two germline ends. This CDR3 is CASSWTSNTGELFF. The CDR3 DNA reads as TGTGCCAGCAGCTGGACTTCGAACACCGGGGAGCTGTTTTTT.

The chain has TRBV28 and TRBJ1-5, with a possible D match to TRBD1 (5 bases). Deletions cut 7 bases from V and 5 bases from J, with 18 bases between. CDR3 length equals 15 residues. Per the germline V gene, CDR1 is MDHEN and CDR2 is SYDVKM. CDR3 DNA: TGTGCCAGCAACCACCAGGGTGAAGCCTATCAGCCCCAGCATTTT. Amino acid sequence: CASNHQGEAYQPQHF.

The DNA for the CDR3 is TGCGCCAGCACCCCGGGGGTAGCGGGCATCGAAGGGCATGGTGACTACGAGCAGTACTTC. Its protein is CASTPGVAGIEGHGDYEQYF. The chain is built from TRBV5-1 and TRBJ2-7, with 7 bases fitting TRBD2. V gave up 6 bases and J gave up 3 bases; unmatched junction bases: 27. The CDR3 is made up of 20 amino acids. Germline loops: CDR1 SGHRS, CDR2 YFSETQ.

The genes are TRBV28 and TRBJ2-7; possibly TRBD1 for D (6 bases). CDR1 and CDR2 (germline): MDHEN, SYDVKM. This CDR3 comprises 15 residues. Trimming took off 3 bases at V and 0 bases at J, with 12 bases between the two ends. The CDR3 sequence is CASSFVGANSYEQYF. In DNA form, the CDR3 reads TGTGCCAGCAGTTTCGTGGGGGCGAACTCCTACGAGCAGTACTTC.

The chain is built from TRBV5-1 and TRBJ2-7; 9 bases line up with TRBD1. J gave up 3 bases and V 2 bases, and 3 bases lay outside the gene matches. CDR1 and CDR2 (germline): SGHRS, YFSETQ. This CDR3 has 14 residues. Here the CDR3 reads CASSLTGQGYEQYF. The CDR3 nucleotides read TGCGCCAGCAGCTTAACGGGACAGGGCTACGAGCAGTACTTC. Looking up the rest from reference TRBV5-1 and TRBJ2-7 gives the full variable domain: KAGVTQTPRYLIKTRGQQVTLSCSPISGHRSVSWYQQTPGQGLQFLFEYFSETQRNKGNFPGRFSGRQFSNSRSEMNVSTLELGDSALYLCASSLTGQGYEQYFGPGTRLTVT.

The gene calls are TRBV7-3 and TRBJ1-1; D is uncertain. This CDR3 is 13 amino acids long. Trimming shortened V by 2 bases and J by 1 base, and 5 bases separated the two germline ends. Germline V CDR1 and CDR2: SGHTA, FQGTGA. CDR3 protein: CASSLAENTEAFF. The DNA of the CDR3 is TGTGCCAGCAGCTTAGCAGAGAACACTGAAGCTTTCTTT.

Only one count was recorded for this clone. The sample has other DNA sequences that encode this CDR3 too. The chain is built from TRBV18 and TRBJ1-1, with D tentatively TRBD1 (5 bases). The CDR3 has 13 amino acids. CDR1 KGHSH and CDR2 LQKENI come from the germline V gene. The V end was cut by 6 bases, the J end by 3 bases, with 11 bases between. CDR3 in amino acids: CASSLTGDTEAFF. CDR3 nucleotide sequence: TGTGCCAGCTCCCTGACGGGGGACACTGAAGCTTTCTTT. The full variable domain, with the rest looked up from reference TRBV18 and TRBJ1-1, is NAGVMQNPRHLVRRRGQEARLRCSPMKGHSHVYWYRQLPEEGLKFMVYLQKENIIDESGMPKERFSAEFPKEGPSILRIQQVVRGDSAAYFCASSLTGDTEAFFGQGTRLTVV.

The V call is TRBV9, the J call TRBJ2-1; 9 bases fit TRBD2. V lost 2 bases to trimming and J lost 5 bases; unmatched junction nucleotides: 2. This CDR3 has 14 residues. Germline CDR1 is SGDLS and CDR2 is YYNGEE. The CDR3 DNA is TGTGCCAGCAGCGTGACTAGCGGTAACAATGAGCAGTTCTTC. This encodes CASSVTSGNNEQFF.

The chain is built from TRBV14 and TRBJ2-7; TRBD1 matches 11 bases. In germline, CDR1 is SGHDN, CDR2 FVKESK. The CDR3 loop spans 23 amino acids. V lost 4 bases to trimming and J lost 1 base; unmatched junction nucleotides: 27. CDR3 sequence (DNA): TGTGCCAGCAGCCCCAAACGGGACAGGGGGAGGCTGGCCGAAGTTAAGTCGTCCTACGAGCAGTACTTC. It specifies CASSPKRDRGRLAEVKSSYEQYF.

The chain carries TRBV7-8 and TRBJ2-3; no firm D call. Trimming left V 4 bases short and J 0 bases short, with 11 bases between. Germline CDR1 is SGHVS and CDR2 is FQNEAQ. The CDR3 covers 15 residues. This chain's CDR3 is CASSSRFGSTDTQYF. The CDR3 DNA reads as TGTGCCAGCAGCTCTCGATTCGGGAGCACAGATACGCAGTATTTT.

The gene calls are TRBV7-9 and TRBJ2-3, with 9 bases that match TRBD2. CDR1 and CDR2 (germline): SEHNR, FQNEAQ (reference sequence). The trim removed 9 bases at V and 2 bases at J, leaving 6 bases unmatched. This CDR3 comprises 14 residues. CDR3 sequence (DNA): TGTGCCAGGGGGCTAGCGGGGTCCACAGATACGCAGTATTTT. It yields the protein CARGLAGSTDTQYF.